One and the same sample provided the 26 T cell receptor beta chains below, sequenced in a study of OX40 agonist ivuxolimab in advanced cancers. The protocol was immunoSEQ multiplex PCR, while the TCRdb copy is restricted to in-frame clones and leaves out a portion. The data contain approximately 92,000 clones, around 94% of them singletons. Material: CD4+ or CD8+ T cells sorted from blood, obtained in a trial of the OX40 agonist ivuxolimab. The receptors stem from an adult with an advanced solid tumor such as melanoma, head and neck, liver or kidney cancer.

The CDR3 reads CASNQGRGEKLFF. The CDR3 DNA reads as TGTGCCAGCAACCAGGGGAGGGGTGAAAAACTGTTTTTT. The gene calls are TRBV5-5 and TRBJ1-4; weak D call: TRBD1 (6 bases). The CDR3 is made up of 13 amino acids. V lost 6 bases and J 7 bases, leaving 13 bases between the germline ends. Germline V gene sequence: CDR1 SGHKS, CDR2 YYEKEE (reference sequence).

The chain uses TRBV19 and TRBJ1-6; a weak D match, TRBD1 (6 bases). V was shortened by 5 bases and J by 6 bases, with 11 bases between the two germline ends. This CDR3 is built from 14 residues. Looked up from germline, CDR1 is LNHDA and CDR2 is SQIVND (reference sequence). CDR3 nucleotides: TGTGCCAGTAGTGTACCGGGGGCTAATTCACCCCTCCACTTT. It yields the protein CASSVPGANSPLHF.

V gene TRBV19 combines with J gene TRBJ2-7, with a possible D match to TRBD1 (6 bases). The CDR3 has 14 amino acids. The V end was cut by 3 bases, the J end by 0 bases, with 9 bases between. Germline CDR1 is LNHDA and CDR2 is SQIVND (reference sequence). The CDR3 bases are TGTGCCAGTAGTATGATAGGGGGCTCCTACGAGCAGTACTTC. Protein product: CASSMIGGSYEQYF.

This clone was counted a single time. CDR3 region: CASSQSGANTGELFF. The CDR3 DNA reads TGCGCCAGCAGCCAGTCAGGGGCGAACACCGGGGAGCTGTTTTTT. The rearrangement joins TRBV4-3 to TRBJ2-2; possible D gene TRBD1, 6 bases. Germline assignment: CDR1 LGHNA and CDR2 YSLEER. The CDR3 has 15 residues. With 3 bases removed from V and 0 bases from J, the gap between germline ends came to 8 bases.

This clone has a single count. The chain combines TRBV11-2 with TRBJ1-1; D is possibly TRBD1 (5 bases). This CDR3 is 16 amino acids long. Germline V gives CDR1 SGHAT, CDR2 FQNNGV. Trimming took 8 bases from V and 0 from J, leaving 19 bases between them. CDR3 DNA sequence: TGTGCCAGCGGCATGGGACTGGGAGATATGAACACTGAAGCTTTCTTT. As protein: CASGMGLGDMNTEAFF.

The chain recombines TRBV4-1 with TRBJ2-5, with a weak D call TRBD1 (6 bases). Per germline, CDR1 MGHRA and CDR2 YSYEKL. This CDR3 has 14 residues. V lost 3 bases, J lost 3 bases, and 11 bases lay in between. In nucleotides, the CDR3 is TGCGCCAGCAGCCACCCGGACAGAGAAGAGACCCAGTACTTC. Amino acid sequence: CASSHPDREETQYF.

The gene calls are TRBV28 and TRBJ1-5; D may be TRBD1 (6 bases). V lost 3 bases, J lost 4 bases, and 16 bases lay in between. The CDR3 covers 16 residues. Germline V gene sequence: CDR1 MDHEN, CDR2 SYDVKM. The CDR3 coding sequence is TGTGCCAGCAGTTTCCGCCCAGGGAGGGGGAATCAGCCCCAGCATTTT. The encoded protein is CASSFRPGRGNQPQHF.

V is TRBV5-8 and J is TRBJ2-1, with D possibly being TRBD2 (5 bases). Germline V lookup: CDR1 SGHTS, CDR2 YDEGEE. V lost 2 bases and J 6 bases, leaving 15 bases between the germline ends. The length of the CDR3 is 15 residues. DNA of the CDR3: TGTGCCAGCAGCTTCTGGGGAGTCAGGAGCAATGAGCAGTTCTTC. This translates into CASSFWGVRSNEQFF. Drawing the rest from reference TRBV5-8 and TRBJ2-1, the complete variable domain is EAGVTQSPTHLIKTRGQQATLRCSPISGHTSVYWYQQALGLGLQFLLWYDEGEERNRGNFPPRFSGRQFPNYSSELNVNALELEDSALYLCASSFWGVRSNEQFFGPGTRLTVL.

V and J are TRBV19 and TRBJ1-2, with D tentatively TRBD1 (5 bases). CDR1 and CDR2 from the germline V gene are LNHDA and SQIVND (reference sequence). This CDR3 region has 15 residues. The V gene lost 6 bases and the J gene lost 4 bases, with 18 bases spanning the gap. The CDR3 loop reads CASRPTRGRGYGYTF. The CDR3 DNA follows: TGTGCCAGTAGGCCCACCCGGGGAAGGGGCTATGGCTACACCTTC.

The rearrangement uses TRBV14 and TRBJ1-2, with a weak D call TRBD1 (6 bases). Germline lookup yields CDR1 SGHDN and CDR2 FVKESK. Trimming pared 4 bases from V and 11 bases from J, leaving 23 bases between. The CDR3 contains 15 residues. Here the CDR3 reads CASSRSITGTMGYTF. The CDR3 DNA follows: TGTGCCAGCAGCCGATCCATTACCGGGACAATGGGATACACCTTC.

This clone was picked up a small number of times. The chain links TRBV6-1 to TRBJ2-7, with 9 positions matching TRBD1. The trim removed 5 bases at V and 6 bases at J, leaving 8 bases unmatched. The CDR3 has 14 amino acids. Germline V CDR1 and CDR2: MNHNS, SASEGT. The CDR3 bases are TGTGCCAGCAGTACAACAACAGGGGGCCTCGAGCAGTACTTC. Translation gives CASSTTTGGLEQYF.

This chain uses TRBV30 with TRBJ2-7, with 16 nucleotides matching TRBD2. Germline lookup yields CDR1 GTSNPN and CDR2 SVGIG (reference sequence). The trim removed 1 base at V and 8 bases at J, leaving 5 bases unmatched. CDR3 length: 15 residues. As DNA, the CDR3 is TGTGCCTGGAGTGCTCCGGGACTAGCGGGAGGGAAGCAGTACTTC. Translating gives CAWSAPGLAGGKQYF.

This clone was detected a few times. CDR3 nucleotides: TGCAGCGGGGGACACCCGAGGACTGAAGCTTTCTTT. Its protein product is CSGGHPRTEAFF. The genes are TRBV29-1 and TRBJ1-1, with D perhaps matching TRBD1 (6 bases). The germline CDR1 and CDR2 sequences are SQVTM and ANQGSEA. V was clipped by 7 bases and J by 5 bases, with 14 bases between them. The CDR3 extends over 12 amino acids.

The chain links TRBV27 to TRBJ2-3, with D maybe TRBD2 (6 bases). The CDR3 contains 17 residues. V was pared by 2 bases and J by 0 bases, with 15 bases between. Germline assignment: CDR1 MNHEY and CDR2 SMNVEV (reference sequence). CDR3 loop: CASSLPGTPTSTDTQYF. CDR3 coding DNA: TGTGCCAGCAGTTTACCAGGGACTCCTACTAGCACAGATACGCAGTATTTT.

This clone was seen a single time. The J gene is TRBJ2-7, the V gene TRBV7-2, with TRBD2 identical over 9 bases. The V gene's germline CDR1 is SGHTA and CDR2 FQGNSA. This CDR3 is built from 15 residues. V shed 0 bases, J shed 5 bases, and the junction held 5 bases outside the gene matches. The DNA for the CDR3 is TGTGCCAGCAGCTTAGCGGCTAGCGGGAACCACGAGCAGTACTTC. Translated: CASSLAASGNHEQYF.

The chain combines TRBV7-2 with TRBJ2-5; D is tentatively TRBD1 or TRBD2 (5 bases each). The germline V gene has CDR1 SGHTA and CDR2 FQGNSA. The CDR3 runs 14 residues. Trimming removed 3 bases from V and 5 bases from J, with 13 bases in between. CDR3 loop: CASSFNRGSETQYF. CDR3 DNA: TGTGCCAGCAGCTTTAATCGGGGCTCGGAGACCCAGTACTTC.

The DNA of the CDR3 is TGTGCCACCAACAGGGTCCCCGGGGAGCTGTTTTTT. It yields the protein CATNRVPGELFF. The chain links TRBV6-6 to TRBJ2-2; D perhaps matches TRBD1 (6 bases). There are 12 residues in the CDR3. The germline V gene has CDR1 MNHNY and CDR2 SVGAGI (reference sequence). Trimming cost V 10 bases and J 6 bases, with 12 bases left between them.

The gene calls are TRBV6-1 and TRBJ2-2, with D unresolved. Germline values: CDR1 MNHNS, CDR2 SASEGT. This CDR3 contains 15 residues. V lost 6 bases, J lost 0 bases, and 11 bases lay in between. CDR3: CASRTVWSNTGELFF. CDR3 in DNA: TGTGCCAGCAGGACGGTGTGGTCGAACACCGGGGAGCTGTTTTTT.

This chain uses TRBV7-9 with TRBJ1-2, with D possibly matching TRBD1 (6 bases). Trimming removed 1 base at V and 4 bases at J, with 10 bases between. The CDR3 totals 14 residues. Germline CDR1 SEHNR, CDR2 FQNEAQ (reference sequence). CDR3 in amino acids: CASSLVGQFYGYTF. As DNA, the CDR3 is TGTGCCAGCAGCTTAGTCGGACAGTTCTATGGCTACACCTTC.

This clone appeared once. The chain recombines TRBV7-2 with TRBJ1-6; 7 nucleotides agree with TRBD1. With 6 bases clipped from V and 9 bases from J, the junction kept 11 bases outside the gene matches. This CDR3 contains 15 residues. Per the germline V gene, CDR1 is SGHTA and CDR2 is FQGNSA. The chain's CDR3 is CASRRTRDRVSPLHF. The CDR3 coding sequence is TGTGCCAGCAGACGCACCCGGGACAGAGTTTCACCCCTCCACTTT. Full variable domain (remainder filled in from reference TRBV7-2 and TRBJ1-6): GAGVSQSPSNKVTEKGKDVELRCDPISGHTALYWYRQSLGQGLEFLIYFQGNSAPDKSGLPSDRFSAERTGGSVSTLTIQRTQQEDSAVYLCASRRTRDRVSPLHFGNGTRLTVT.

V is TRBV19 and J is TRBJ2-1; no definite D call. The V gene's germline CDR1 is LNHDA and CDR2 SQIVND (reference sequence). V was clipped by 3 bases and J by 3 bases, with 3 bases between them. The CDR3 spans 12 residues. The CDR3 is CASSMGYNEQFF. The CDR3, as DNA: TGTGCCAGTAGTATGGGCTACAATGAGCAGTTCTTC.

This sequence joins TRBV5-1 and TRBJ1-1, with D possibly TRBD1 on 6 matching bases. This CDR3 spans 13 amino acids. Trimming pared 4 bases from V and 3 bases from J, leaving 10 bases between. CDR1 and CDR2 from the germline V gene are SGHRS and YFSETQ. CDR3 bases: TGCGCCAGCAGCGTACAGGGCGACACTGAAGCTTTCTTT. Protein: CASSVQGDTEAFF.

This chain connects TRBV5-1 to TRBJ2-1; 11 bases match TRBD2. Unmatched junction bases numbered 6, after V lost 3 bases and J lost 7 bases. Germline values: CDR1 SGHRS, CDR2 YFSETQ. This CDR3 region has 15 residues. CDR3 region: CASSSTSGSFNEQFF. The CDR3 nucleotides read TGCGCCAGCAGCTCTACTAGCGGGAGTTTTAATGAGCAGTTCTTC.

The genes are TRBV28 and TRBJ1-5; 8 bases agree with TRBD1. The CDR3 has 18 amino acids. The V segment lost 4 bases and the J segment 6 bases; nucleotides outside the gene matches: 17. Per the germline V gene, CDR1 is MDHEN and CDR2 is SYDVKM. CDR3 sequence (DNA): TGTGCCAGCAGTTCCTCCGGGGCAGGGGGCTGGCTAAGTCAGCCCCAGCATTTT. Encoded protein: CASSSSGAGGWLSQPQHF.

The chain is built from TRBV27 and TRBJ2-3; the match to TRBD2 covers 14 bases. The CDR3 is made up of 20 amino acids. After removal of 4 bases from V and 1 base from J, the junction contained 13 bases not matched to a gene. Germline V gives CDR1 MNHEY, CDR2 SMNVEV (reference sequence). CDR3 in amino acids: CASSWYGTSGRHQGTDTQYF. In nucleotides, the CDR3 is TGTGCCAGCAGTTGGTATGGGACTAGCGGGAGACACCAGGGCACAGATACGCAGTATTTT.

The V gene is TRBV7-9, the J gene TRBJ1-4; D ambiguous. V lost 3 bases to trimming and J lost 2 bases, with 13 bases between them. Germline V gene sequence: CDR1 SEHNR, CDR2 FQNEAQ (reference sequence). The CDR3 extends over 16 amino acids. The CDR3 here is CASSLGDMTTNEKLFF. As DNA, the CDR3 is TGTGCCAGCAGCTTGGGTGACATGACGACTAATGAAAAACTGTTTTTT.